This T cell receptor beta chain is drawn from a study of blood T cell repertoires in COVID-19 (TCRdb year 2020). Regarding the complete study: Samples covering the acute and convalescent phases of COVID-19 were provided by collaborators in the United States, Italy and Spain. The prospective study material was composed of cDNA or gDNA derived from T cells, B-cell-depleted T cells, or PBMCs. The dataset comprised deeply sampled blood TCRbeta repertoires from subjects exposed to, actively infected with, or recovered from COVID-19. The repertoires were released in a freely available public database intended as a resource for research on the immune response to SARS-CoV-2. Samples came from the ongoing ImmuneRACE study (first 160 participants) plus 1,254 subjects from 6 global collaborators. Sample metadata almost always included a de-identified subject ID, COVID-19 status, age in years and sex. Where available, HLA class I and class II types were obtained from metadata supplied by the sample provider rather than from assay-based typing.

TCRbeta CDR3 regions were amplified from genomic DNA using the immunoSEQ Assay, a bias-controlled multiplex PCR. From the authors' description of their analysis: The number of nucleated cells in each sample was estimated from the amplification of reference gene primers within the assay. To quantify the absolute abundance of each unique TCRbeta CDR3 rearrangement, sequence reads were collapsed and filtered. For each sample, productive Simpson clonality was calculated by taking the square root of Simpson's diversity index across productive rearrangements. TCRdb mirrors the immuneACCESS table, restricted to in-frame sequences. Some clones are absent from its copies; in checked studies, under half trace to an unresolved V gene, and the reason for the others is unknown. V, J and clone size reflect that table, while D and trimming were determined from the DNA. For this sample the table gives fewer than 60,000 clones, of which approximately 80% were detected only once. The ten top clones hold roughly 30% of the sample.

Of note for this clone: No cognate antigen has been identified for it. No clone much larger than this one lies a single base away; base qualities are absent.

Trimming at the junction amounts to 3 bases on V and 6 bases on J, and the germline ends lie 17 bases apart. CDR1 and CDR2 are drawn from the germline V gene (reference sequence): LNHDA, SQIVND. Measured from the cysteine to the phenylalanine, the CDR3 is 15 residues long. Only the CDR3 DNA stays, 45 bases, in frame from base 1. The study at large found these results: The amount of clinical and demographic metadata varied by source and participant and was provided uncurated.

One collaborating source in Seattle enrolled patients while the patients were actively infected and followed the patients over time throughout the course of disease. Collaborating institutions collected whole blood in K2EDTA tubes following their own protocols. Collaborator samples were shipped for TCRbeta analysis as frozen whole blood, isolated PBMCs, or DNA extracted from either sample type. Material for sequencing was peripheral blood. Recombination linked TRBV19 to TRBJ1-2, with no D gene named confidently. This TCR came from a man between 60 and 70 years old with COVID-19, enrolled during active disease. The encoded CDR3 is CASSIGVRTLDGYTF. The nucleotides are TGTGCCAGTAGTATCGGGGTCAGGACCCTTGATGGCTACACCTTC.